These 22 T cell receptor beta chains came from one sample sequenced in a study of identical twins. A single record per CDR3 protein comes from TCRdb applying MiXCR to the 5' RACE reads. This table holds under 900,000 distinct CDR3 sequences, approximately 18% found once. The same sample was also used in a study of T cells expressing NK-cell markers.

Material: PBMCs. The receptors derive from a woman aged 18-35 years in good health.

This clonotype was found a few times. The rearrangement uses TRBV7-3 and TRBJ2-7; perhaps D is TRBD1 or TRBD2 (5 bases each). V gave up 5 bases and J gave up 5 bases, with 16 bases separating them. CDR1 SGHTA and CDR2 FQGTGA come from the germline V gene. CDR3 length equals 14 residues. In DNA form, the CDR3 reads TGTGCCAGCAGCCCGTTCGGGACGATCAACGAGCAGTACTTC. It encodes CASSPFGTINEQYF.

This clonotype appeared a few times. The chain recombines TRBV7-7 with TRBJ2-3, with a weak D call TRBD2 (6 bases). CDR1 is SSHAT, CDR2 FNYEAQ, per germline (reference sequence). The CDR3 has 11 amino acids. The CDR3: CASGNGDTQYF. CDR3 sequence (DNA): TGTGCTAGCGGAAATGGGGATACGCAGTATTTT.

This clonotype was counted between two and nine times. This chain uses TRBV7-2 with TRBJ2-7; TRBD1 matches 7 bases. V lost 4 bases, J lost 5 bases, and 11 bases stayed unmatched. Germline CDR1 SGHTA, CDR2 FQGNSA. The CDR3 has 15 residues. CDR3 residues: CASSSGQRVRDEQYF. The CDR3 region has the DNA TGTGCCAGCAGCTCGGGACAGAGAGTACGAGACGAGCAGTACTTC.

This clonotype was recorded a few times. V and J are TRBV10-3 and TRBJ2-1; 8 positions agree with TRBD2. The V gene's germline CDR1 is ENHRY and CDR2 SYGVKD. The CDR3 has 16 amino acids. With 1 base clipped from V and 7 bases from J, the junction kept 9 bases outside the gene matches. CDR3 region: CAISEFIGGAKNEQFF. The CDR3 DNA sequence: TGTGCCATCAGTGAGTTTATCGGGGGGGCCAAGAATGAGCAGTTCTTC.

The chain couples TRBV7-9 to TRBJ2-3, with D maybe TRBD1 (7 bases). Germline assignment: CDR1 SEHNR and CDR2 FQNEAQ (reference sequence). Deletions cut 2 bases from V and 1 base from J, with 13 bases between. The CDR3 is 16 residues long. The CDR3 loop is CASSLSTGEGTDTQYF. The CDR3 coding sequence is TGTGCCAGCAGCTTAAGCACAGGGGAGGGCACAGATACGCAGTATTTT.

The chain is built from TRBV12-3 or TRBV12-4 and TRBJ2-3; the D call may be TRBD1 or TRBD2 (5 bases each). Trimming took off 7 bases at V and 3 bases at J, with 17 bases between the two ends. The CDR3 runs to 15 residues. The CDR3 here is CASTPGTPGTDTQYF. The DNA for the CDR3 is TGTGCCAGCACCCCAGGGACCCCGGGAACAGATACGCAGTATTTT.

This clonotype was picked up a small number of times. The chain joins TRBV6-5 to TRBJ2-5, with TRBD2 matching 14 bases. The length of the CDR3 is 16 residues. V was pared by 0 bases and J by 5 bases, with 2 bases of the junction left unmatched. Looked up from germline, CDR1 is MNHEY and CDR2 is SVGAGI. CDR3 amino acids: CASSYSTSGGAETQYF. The CDR3 nucleotides are TGTGCCAGCAGTTACTCGACTAGCGGGGGGGCGGAGACCCAGTACTTC.

In this sample, this clonotype turned up many times. V and J are TRBV12-3 or TRBV12-4 and TRBJ1-5; D is ambiguous. The CDR3 length is 13 residues. V dropped 3 bases and J dropped 2 bases, with 5 bases sitting between them. DNA for the CDR3: TGTGCCAGCAGTTTGAGCCGCAATCAGCCCCAGCATTTT. Its protein product is CASSLSRNQPQHF.

This clonotype was counted a few times. The chain links TRBV20-1 to TRBJ2-7; D is unclear. Germline V gene data show CDR1 as DFQATT and CDR2 as SNEGSKA (reference sequence). The germline V and J ends were trimmed by 6 bases and 2 bases, with 14 bases remaining between them. The CDR3 extends over 13 amino acids. The CDR3 region has the DNA TGCAGTGCCGTTAGGACCGGAACCTACGAGCAGTACTTC. It yields the protein CSAVRTGTYEQYF.

CDR3 in DNA: TGTGCCAGCATACGCGGGGGGGGAGGTGAGCAGTTCTTC. Residues: CASIRGGGGEQFF. The chain couples TRBV28 to TRBJ2-1; TRBD2 aligns across 9 bases. The CDR3 spans 13 residues. The V segment lost 7 bases and the J segment 9 bases; nucleotides outside the gene matches: 7. Germline assignment: CDR1 MDHEN and CDR2 SYDVKM.

For the CDR3, the DNA is TGTGCCAGCAGGGGGACAGGGGGCCAGCAGCCCCAGCATTTT. Protein: CASRGTGGQQPQHF. This rearrangement joins TRBV12-3 or TRBV12-4 to TRBJ1-5; TRBD1 aligns across 12 bases. There are 14 residues in the CDR3. The ends lost 6 bases at V and 7 bases at J; junction bases unmatched: 4.

This clonotype was seen a handful of times. The chain uses TRBV5-5 and TRBJ2-7; D perhaps matches TRBD2 (7 bases). The germline V gene encodes CDR1 SGHKS and CDR2 YYEKEE (reference sequence). This CDR3 region has 13 residues. V was pared by 5 bases and J by 5 bases, with 14 bases between. The CDR3 loop is CASRYPGGNEQYF. Here the CDR3 DNA reads TGTGCCAGCAGATACCCGGGGGGCAACGAGCAGTACTTC.

This clonotype was counted at least ten times. The chain combines TRBV7-2 with TRBJ2-7; 8 bases are a match to TRBD2. The germline CDR1 and CDR2 sequences are SGHTA and FQGNSA. CDR3 length: 14 amino acids. J was trimmed by 6 bases and V by 3 bases; bases with no gene match: 7. The CDR3 coding sequence is TGTGCCAGCAGCTTCGCGGGAGGTGAAGGCGAGCAGTACTTC. This encodes CASSFAGGEGEQYF. Together with reference TRBV7-2 and TRBJ2-7, the CDR3 gives the full variable domain: GAGVSQSPSNKVTEKGKDVELRCDPISGHTALYWYRQSLGQGLEFLIYFQGNSAPDKSGLPSDRFSAERTGGSVSTLTIQRTQQEDSAVYLCASSFAGGEGEQYFGPGTRLTVT.

The chain carries TRBV12-3 or TRBV12-4 and TRBJ2-1; TRBD2 matches 11 bases. CDR3 size: 15 residues. With 2 bases clipped from V and 7 bases from J, the junction kept 4 bases outside the gene matches. CDR3 in amino acids: CASSLHSGGGNEQFF. CDR3 nucleotides: TGTGCCAGCAGTTTACATAGCGGGGGGGGGAATGAGCAGTTCTTC.

This clonotype was recorded a few times. The CDR3 spells CASSLDRGRGYGYTF. In DNA form, the CDR3 reads TGTGCCAGCTCGCTTGACAGGGGGCGCGGCTATGGCTACACCTTC. The gene calls are TRBV18 and TRBJ1-2; 10 bases are shared with TRBD1. Unmatched junction bases numbered 8, after V lost 6 bases and J lost 4 bases. Germline V gene lookup returns CDR1 KGHSH and CDR2 LQKENI. CDR3 length: 15 amino acids. Supplemented by reference TRBV18 and TRBJ1-2, the full variable domain reads NAGVMQNPRHLVRRRGQEARLRCSPMKGHSHVYWYRQLPEEGLKFMVYLQKENIIDESGMPKERFSAEFPKEGPSILRIQQVVRGDSAAYFCASSLDRGRGYGYTFGSGTRLTVV.

This clonotype showed up just a few times. The chain recombines TRBV6-2 or TRBV6-3 with TRBJ1-5; D call uncertain. The ends were cut back, 1 base at V and 4 bases at J, with 5 bases in the middle. Germline V gene sequence: CDR1 MNHEY, CDR2 SVGEGT. This CDR3 contains 13 residues. As DNA, the CDR3 is TGTGCCAGCAGTTACTTGGAGAATCAGCCCCAGCATTTT. Residues: CASSYLENQPQHF.

The chain uses TRBV6-5 and TRBJ2-7, with TRBD1 as a possible D gene (6 bases). Germline lookup yields CDR1 MNHEY and CDR2 SVGAGI. The CDR3 runs to 13 residues. V was pared by 8 bases and J by 3 bases, with 14 bases between. CDR3 sequence reads: CASGSGTRYEQYF. In DNA, the CDR3 is TGTGCCAGCGGTTCCGGGACACGCTACGAGCAGTACTTC.

The chain has TRBV12-3 or TRBV12-4 and TRBJ2-7, with D possibly matching TRBD1 (6 bases). The CDR3 has 15 residues. V lost 6 bases and J lost 2, with 17 bases in between. CDR3 region: CASSQITGITYEQYF. CDR3 in DNA: TGTGCCAGCAGCCAGATTACAGGGATTACCTACGAGCAGTACTTC.

This clonotype has just a few counts. This chain joins TRBV20-1 and TRBJ1-5; D might be TRBD1 (6 bases). CDR3 length: 13 amino acids. The V gene's germline CDR1 is DFQATT and CDR2 SNEGSKA (reference sequence). V lost 6 bases and J 4 bases, leaving 13 bases between the germline ends. Written as DNA, the CDR3 is TGCAGTGCCCTCTTAGGGGGGAATCAGCCCCAGCATTTT. This sequence encodes CSALLGGNQPQHF.

This clonotype was seen many times. The chain links TRBV28 to TRBJ2-7; no reliable D call. V lost 6 bases and J 2 bases, leaving 8 bases between the germline ends. This CDR3 is 12 amino acids long. Germline V lookup: CDR1 MDHEN, CDR2 SYDVKM. The DNA for the CDR3 is TGTGCCAGCAGCTCAAGGCCCTACGAGCAGTACTTC. It translates to CASSSRPYEQYF.

This clonotype was seen at least ten times. V and J are TRBV7-3 and TRBJ2-3; D gene uncertain. Trimming shortened V by 5 bases and J by 4 bases, and 10 bases separated the two germline ends. Germline loops: CDR1 SGHTA, CDR2 FQGTGA. The CDR3 extends over 13 amino acids. This chain's CDR3 is CASSLISADTQYF. For the CDR3, the DNA is TGTGCCAGCAGCCTTATAAGCGCAGATACGCAGTATTTT.

The rearrangement uses TRBV30 and TRBJ2-3; D unresolved. CDR3 length: 16 amino acids. Trimming took off 0 bases at V and 2 bases at J, with 15 bases between the two ends. CDR1 and CDR2 (germline): GTSNPN, SVGIG (reference sequence). CDR3: CAWSVQGTSFTDTQYF. CDR3 DNA sequence: TGTGCCTGGAGTGTACAAGGCACTTCTTTCACAGATACGCAGTATTTT.